One sample yielded the 4 T cell receptor beta chains listed below, sequenced in a study of cytotoxic CD8 clonotypes in ibrutinib-treated CLL (dated by TCRdb to the early 2020s). Library preparation employed the immunoSEQ multiplex PCR assay. As stored in TCRdb, this immuneACCESS dataset retains in-frame rearrangements with V and J assigned. A fraction of the clones does not appear; measured against another copy, unresolved V genes explain less than half of the discrepancy, and the remainder lacks a known reason. The sample has more than 60,000 clones on record, around four fifths of them singletons. 38% of the sample is in the top ten clones. In the paper's terms, the time point label means: around 25 months on ibrutinib. The input for sequencing was PBMCs, taken after 24 months of ibrutinib treatment. These receptors were collected from a human donor with chronic lymphocytic leukemia.

The chain combines TRBV19 with TRBJ1-5; 9 positions match TRBD1. This CDR3 is built from 14 residues. Losses at the gene ends were 3 bases for V and 7 bases for J; bases not matched to a gene: 4. Looked up from germline, CDR1 is LNHDA and CDR2 is SQIVND (reference sequence). Here the CDR3 reads CASSMRTGDQPQHF. The CDR3 DNA is TGTGCCAGTAGTATGAGGACAGGGGACCAGCCCCAGCATTTT.

The chain is built from TRBV25-1 and TRBJ2-1, with 8 bases identical to TRBD1. After removal of 6 bases from V and 2 bases from J, the junction contained 0 bases not matched to a gene. Germline V CDR1 and CDR2: MGHDK, SYGVNS. The CDR3 consists of 13 residues. The CDR3 protein is CASRQGAYNEQFF. CDR3 sequence (DNA): TGTGCCAGCAGACAGGGGGCCTACAATGAGCAGTTCTTC.

V usage is TRBV7-2 and J usage is TRBJ2-3, with 7 bases matching TRBD1. This CDR3 is built from 15 residues. The germline V gene has CDR1 SGHTA and CDR2 FQGNSA. Unmatched junction bases numbered 7, after V lost 7 bases and J lost 0 bases. The CDR3 is CASKETGFSTDTQYF. CDR3 nucleotides: TGTGCCAGCAAGGAGACAGGGTTTAGCACAGATACGCAGTATTTT.

The chain joins TRBV7-3 to TRBJ2-6; D remains unclear. Germline V gene data show CDR1 as SGHTA and CDR2 as FQGTGA. This CDR3 is built from 14 residues. The V end was cut by 5 bases, the J end by 0 bases, with 5 bases between. CDR3 protein: CASSPNSGANVLTF. The CDR3 nucleotides read TGTGCCAGCAGCCCCAACTCTGGGGCCAACGTCCTGACTTTC.